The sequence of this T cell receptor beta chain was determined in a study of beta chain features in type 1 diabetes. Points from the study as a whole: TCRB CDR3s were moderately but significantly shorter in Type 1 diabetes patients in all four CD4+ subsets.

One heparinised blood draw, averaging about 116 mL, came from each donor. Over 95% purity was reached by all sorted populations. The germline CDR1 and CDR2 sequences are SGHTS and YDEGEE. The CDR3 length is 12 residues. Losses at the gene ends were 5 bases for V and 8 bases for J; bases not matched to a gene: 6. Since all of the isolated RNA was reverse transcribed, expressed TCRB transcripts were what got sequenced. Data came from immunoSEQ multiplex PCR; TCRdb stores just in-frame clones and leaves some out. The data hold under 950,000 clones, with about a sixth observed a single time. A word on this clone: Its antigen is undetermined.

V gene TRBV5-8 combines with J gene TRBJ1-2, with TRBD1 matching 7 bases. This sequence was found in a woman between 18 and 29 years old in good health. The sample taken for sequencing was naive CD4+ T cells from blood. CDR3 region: CASSLTGRGYTF. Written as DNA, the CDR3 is TGTGCCAGCAGTTTGACAGGGCGAGGCTACACCTTC. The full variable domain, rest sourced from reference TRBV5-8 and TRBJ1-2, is EAGVTQSPTHLIKTRGQQATLRCSPISGHTSVYWYQQALGLGLQFLLWYDEGEERNRGNFPPRFSGRQFPNYSSELNVNALELEDSALYLCASSLTGRGYTFGSGTRLTVV.